This T cell receptor (beta chain) was identified in a study of Ad26.COV2.S vaccination and SARS-CoV-2 variants. As for the study in general: A COV1001 Ad26.COV2.S trial-arm participant provided the sample. Doses of Ad26.COV2.S were injected into muscle once or twice, 56 days apart.

V lost 0 bases and J lost 2; bases outside the gene matches: 7. Germline CDR1 reads SGHDT; CDR2 reads YYEEEE. The CDR3 has 16 residues. With regard to this clone: Its specificity is unknown.

Study-level results: In vaccinated individuals, spike-specific CD8+ and CD4+ T cell responses reportedly displayed substantial breadth.

Repertoires were generated with immunoSEQ multiplex PCR, while TCRdb's copy carries only in-frame clones and drops some. The repertoire holds around 350,000 clones, with around 83% as singletons. Sample treatment: about 20 received Ad26.COV2.S at low or high dose, single or two shots; several received placebo; per-sample allocation not given. Sample collection was performed on day 63 after the first vaccine or placebo injection. An 18-55-year-old adult in Boston served as donor. The receptor's source is a person aged 18-60 years who received the Ad26.COV2.S COVID-19 vaccine or a placebo. The input for sequencing was peripheral blood, taken in a trial of Ad26.COV2.S vaccine versus placebo. The genes are TRBV5-6 and TRBJ2-7; 8 positions match TRBD1. CDR3 nucleotides: TGTGCCAGCAGCTTGGTACCGGACAGGGCGGCCTACGAGCAGTACTTC. This codes for CASSLVPDRAAYEQYF.